This record concerns one T cell receptor (beta chain) sequence. The CDR3 has 15 residues. V was pared by 1 base and J by 2 bases, with 11 bases between. Germline CDR1 reads LGHDT; CDR2 reads YNNKEL (reference sequence). The sample belongs to a study of control samples from healthy donors and cancer patients. Clones were read by immunoSEQ multiplex PCR, and TCRdb kept only the in-frame ones, dropping some. This sample carries around 140,000 clones, about 90% of them seen once, and the ten largest clones take 7.1%. What was sequenced was blood. The sequence was collected from a man aged 18 to 29 in good health. The rearrangement links TRBV3-1 (or the pseudogene TRBV3-2) to TRBJ2-5; D ambiguous. CDR3 residues: CASSQAVVSQETQYF. As DNA, the CDR3 is TGTGCCAGCAGCCAAGCGGTTGTCAGTCAAGAGACCCAGTACTTC.